This T cell receptor beta chain was observed in a study of cytomegalovirus exposure and HLA in healthy donors (TCRdb year 2017). General notes on the study: A later analysis indicated that the roughly 120 validation repertoires were generated on the platform also employed for the roughly 730 repertoires of the first cohort. The study aimed to test whether signatures of past pathogen exposure could be identified by cataloging public T cell receptors. Along with the roughly 700-subject first cohort, a separate validation cohort of some 130 different subjects was used. The study combined high-throughput TCR immunosequencing, statistical association of individual TCRs with disease status, and machine learning to predict cytomegalovirus infection status. The research as a whole found: Three of the identified cytomegalovirus-associated TCR beta chains were confirmed in vitro to be specific for cytomegalovirus antigens. The authors suggested that the approach could potentially be extended to other disease states and immunological phenotypes. In the study, 150 to 200 TCR beta chains were listed as associated with cytomegalovirus. Of the cluster scores, 94% were above 0 in a later analysis, which found that TCRs clustered in the first cohort also tended to co-occur in the roughly 130 validation repertoires. Across donors, most TCR sequences were observed very rarely, whereas some public TCRs were present in many individuals. A later analysis had no HLA typing for the validation cohort, so co-occurrence there was scored across all 120 repertoires. Cytomegalovirus status was reported to be diagnosed by the classifier with high specificity and sensitivity in both the original and validation cohorts.

Donors formed part of the validation cohort, which comprised 120 subjects and was distinct from the first cohort of 666 subjects. The germline V gene encodes CDR1 SGHVS and CDR2 FNYEAQ. Inclusive of the bounding cysteine and phenylalanine, the CDR3 is 16 residues long. CDR3 DNA is the only sequence kept; it has 48 bases, read in frame from the first base. The junction shows trimming of 5 bases on V and 4 bases on J, and the gene matches do not reach 13 bases of it. Preparation of the library involved the immunoSEQ multiplex PCR assay. Per the source publication's procedure: To diagnose cytomegalovirus status from the catalog of TCR beta chain sequences, a statistical classification framework was built. TCRdb took over this immuneACCESS table, retaining in-frame rearrangements with V and J assigned. Such tables are incomplete; in checked studies, under half of the missing clones stem from an unresolved V gene, and the remainder is unexplained. The V and J calls and clone size come from that table; D and trimming were worked out from the DNA. For this sample there are about 50,000 clones; roughly nine tenths appear just once. Roughly 1.1% of the sample goes to the ten largest clones.

This clone occurred once. Its antigen is currently not known. It has no much larger one-base neighbor in the sample; base qualities were not kept. The chain uses TRBV7-6 and TRBJ1-1; TRBD1 lines up with 7 middle nucleotides. Source material: PBMCs. The TCR originated in a man aged 18 to 29 in good health and CMV-seronegative. CDR3 region: CASSPGQAAVGTEAFF. The sequenced DNA: TGTGCCAGCAGCCCCGGACAGGCCGCTGTGGGCACTGAAGCTTTCTTT.